The TCR beta chain under discussion was sequenced for a study of blood T cell repertoires in COVID-19 (TCRdb year 2020). Broadly, across the study: Samples from collaborators originated in the United States, Italy and Spain and spanned both the acute and convalescent phases of COVID-19. The samples were drawn from two sources: the first 160 participants of the ongoing ImmuneRACE study, and 1,254 subjects contributed by 6 global collaborators. The material from the prospective study consisted of cDNA or gDNA derived from T cells, B-cell-depleted T cells, or PBMCs. Nearly every sample came with metadata listing a de-identified subject ID, COVID-19 status, age in years and sex. The repertoires were released in a freely available public database meant as a resource for research on the immune response to SARS-CoV-2. HLA class I and class II types, where available, came from metadata supplied by the sample provider rather than from assay-based typing. Subjects who had been exposed to COVID-19, were actively infected with it, or had recovered from it provided the deeply sampled blood TCRbeta repertoires that made up the dataset. The paper's findings and limits, for the study overall: The amount of clinical and demographic metadata varied by source and participant and was provided uncurated.

The immunoSEQ Assay, a bias-controlled multiplex PCR, was used to amplify TCRbeta CDR3 regions from genomic DNA. The published analysis was carried out like this. Nucleated cell counts per sample were estimated from amplification of reference gene primers within the assay. To quantify the absolute abundance of each unique TCRbeta CDR3 rearrangement, sequence reads were collapsed and filtered. For each sample, productive Simpson clonality was calculated as the square root of Simpson's diversity index over productive rearrangements. TCRdb provides this immuneACCESS table in a form limited to in-frame rearrangements. Some clones are lacking; in checked studies, under half of them reflect an unresolved V gene, and why the rest are absent is not known. That table gives V, J and clone size, and the DNA gave D and trimming. Counted in this sample were 130,000 or so clones; around 77% of them appeared once. In total, the top ten clones hold 7.9% of the sample.

V is pared back by 3 bases and J by 2 bases, with 8 bases lying between the germline termini. Reading the germline V gene (reference sequence) gives CDR1 LNHDA and CDR2 SQIVND. Spanning cysteine to phenylalanine, the CDR3 consists of 13 amino acids. The DNA shown is the 39-base CDR3, in frame from base 1. A remark on this clone: Its antigen is still unknown. No per-base quality is available; no much larger clone lies one base away.

Collaborating institutions collected whole blood in K2EDTA tubes following their own protocols. For TCRbeta analysis, collaborators shipped samples as frozen whole blood, isolated PBMCs, or DNA extracted from either of those sample types. Recombination connected TRBV19 to TRBJ2-7; TRBD2 is a possible D gene, resting on 5 matching bases. Sequencing was done on a sample of peripheral blood. This TCR derives from a human donor in a cohort sampled during active COVID-19. The sequence in DNA is TGTGCCAGTAGTATCGGGGAGACCTACGAGCAGTACTTC. Protein translation: CASSIGETYEQYF.